This T cell receptor beta chain was sequenced in a study of T cells after yellow fever vaccination. Whole-study results and caveats: Peaking on day 5 versus 15, the secondary response was faster but weaker. There was a small share of clonotypes that showed up in both the CD4 and CD8 compartments.

Trimming left V 3 bases short and J 0 bases short, with 8 bases between. Germline CDR1 reads LNHNV; CDR2 reads YYDKDF (reference sequence). The length of the CDR3 is 15 residues. A single record per CDR3 protein comes from TCRdb applying MiXCR to the 5' RACE reads. The sample lists about 340,000 distinct CDR3 sequences; approximately 4.2% were seen once. This clonotype turned up a few times. Its antigen is currently unknown. V and J are TRBV15 and TRBJ2-2; D is ambiguous. The receptor comes from a man aged 18 to 30 who received the YFV17D yellow fever vaccine. Material: PBMCs, obtained 5 days after the yellow fever booster vaccination. CDR3: CATSSPNTNTGELFF. CDR3 in DNA: TGTGCCACCAGCAGCCCAAATACGAACACCGGGGAGCTGTTTTTT.